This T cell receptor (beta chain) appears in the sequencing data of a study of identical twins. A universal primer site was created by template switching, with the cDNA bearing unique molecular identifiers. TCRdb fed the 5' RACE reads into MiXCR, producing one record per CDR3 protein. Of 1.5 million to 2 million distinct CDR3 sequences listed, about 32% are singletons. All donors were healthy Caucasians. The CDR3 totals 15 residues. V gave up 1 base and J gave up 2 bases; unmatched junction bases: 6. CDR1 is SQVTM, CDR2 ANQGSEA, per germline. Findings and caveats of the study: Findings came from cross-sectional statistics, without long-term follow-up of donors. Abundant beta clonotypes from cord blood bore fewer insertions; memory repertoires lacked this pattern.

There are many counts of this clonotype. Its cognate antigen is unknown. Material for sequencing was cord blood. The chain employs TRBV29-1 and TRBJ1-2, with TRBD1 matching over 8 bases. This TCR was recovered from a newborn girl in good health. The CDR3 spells CSVEGPGGTNYGYTF. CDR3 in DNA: TGCAGCGTTGAAGGCCCAGGGGGCACGAACTATGGCTACACCTTC.